This paragraph covers one TCR beta chain sequence. Its antigen is not identified. This sample stems from a study of molecular identifiers for immune sequencing clone quantification. Using its own MiXCR run on the PCR reads, TCRdb lists one record per CDR3 protein. Here the sample spans hundreds of thousands of distinct CDR3 sequences, approximately 24% being singletons. Study outcomes and limitations: Clone sizes could be underestimated for highly expanded clones when identical TCR molecules share a barcode.

CDR3 length: 17 amino acids. V lost 1 base, J lost 2 bases, and 18 bases lay in between. Germline loops: CDR1 LGHNA, CDR2 YNFKEQ. The TCR was taken from a human donor in good health. Some libraries in this study had Jurkat cell RNA spiked in. Sequencing was done on a sample of naive CD8+ T cells from blood, with Jurkat cell RNA spiked in. Stated subset: FACS-sorted CD8+CD4-CCR7+CD45RA+ naive T cells. This rearrangement joins TRBV4-2 to TRBJ2-7, with D perhaps assigned TRBD1 or TRBD2 (5 bases each). The CDR3 here is CASSQGEAGTAAYEQYF. CDR3 sequence (DNA): TGTGCCAGCAGCCAAGGAGAGGCCGGGACGGCAGCCTACGAGCAGTACTTC.